Ten or more counts support the clone carrying this TCR beta chain. Its antigen is currently unknown. Germline CDR1 is SGHTA and CDR2 is FQGTGA. V was trimmed by 4 bases and J by 6 bases, leaving 11 bases between them. CDR3 length: 13 residues. This record belongs to a study of T cells after yellow fever vaccination. For the study at large: Researchers used SMART-Seq v4 Ultra Low Input to prepare fractions that had low cell numbers. Study-wide results and limits: Abundant bulk-population clonotypes could contaminate the FACS-sorted repertoires.

Each CDR3 protein is one row after TCRdb ran MiXCR on the 5' RACE reads. This sample yields around 180,000 distinct CDR3 sequences, of which approximately 6.2% are seen a single time; 2.9% belongs to the top ten. This specimen consisted of CD4+ T cells sorted from PBMCs, obtained on the day of the first yellow fever vaccination. The clonotype was recovered from a man aged 18 to 29 who received the YFV17D yellow fever vaccine. The chain recombines TRBV7-3 with TRBJ2-3; unclear D gene. The CDR3 loop reads CASSSELWDTQYF. In DNA form, the CDR3 reads TGTGCCAGCAGCTCAGAGCTATGGGATACGCAGTATTTT.